The next 21 T cell receptor beta chains were all read from a single sample in a study of OX40 agonist ivuxolimab in advanced cancers. Produced via immunoSEQ multiplex PCR; TCRdb's table is partial and in-frame only. This table has roughly 41,000 clones, 86% appearing once. The sample consisted of CD4+ or CD8+ T cells sorted from blood, taken in a trial of the OX40 agonist ivuxolimab. These receptors originate from an adult with an advanced solid tumor such as melanoma, head and neck, liver or kidney cancer.

This clone was observed a single time. The chain links TRBV19 to TRBJ1-1; D uncertain. From germline, CDR1 is LNHDA and CDR2 SQIVND (reference sequence). The CDR3 contains 18 residues. The V end was cut by 1 base, the J end by 1 base, with 19 bases between. CDR3 residues: CASSIAFRGPPGNTEAFF. The CDR3 bases are TGTGCCAGTAGTATAGCATTCCGAGGCCCTCCAGGGAACACTGAAGCTTTCTTT. The complete variable domain, with remaining parts taken from reference TRBV19 and TRBJ1-1, reads DGGITQSPKYLFRKEGQNVTLSCEQNLNHDAMYWYRQDPGQGLRLIYYSQIVNDFQKGDIAEGYSVSREKKESFPLTVTSAQKNPTAFYLCASSIAFRGPPGNTEAFFGQGTRLTVV.

V is TRBV4-1 and J is TRBJ1-1, with TRBD1 matching over 7 bases. Germline CDR1 MGHRA, CDR2 YSYEKL. V lost 0 bases and J lost 4; bases outside the gene matches: 2. The CDR3 has 14 residues. The CDR3 sequence is CASSQEEGATEAFF. CDR3 in DNA: TGCGCCAGCAGCCAAGAAGAGGGGGCCACTGAAGCTTTCTTT.

Concerning this clone: Other nucleotide sequences in the sample specify the same CDR3. The V call is TRBV2, the J call TRBJ2-1; the D gene is possibly TRBD2 (5 bases). Germline CDR1 SNHLY, CDR2 FYNNEI. Deletions cut 6 bases from V and 7 bases from J, with 13 bases between. The CDR3 length is 13 residues. CDR3 in DNA: TGTGCCAGCAGAGGACTGGTGGGGAATGAGCAGTTCTTC. Translating it yields CASRGLVGNEQFF.

The chain employs TRBV4-1 and TRBJ1-1; TRBD1 matches at 8 bases. V shed 4 bases, J shed 6 bases, and the junction held 10 bases outside the gene matches. The CDR3 spans 15 residues. Germline CDR1 and CDR2: MGHRA and YSYEKL. CDR3 sequence (DNA): TGCGCCAGCAGCCCTACAACCGGGACAGGTGCTGAAGCTTTCTTT. This encodes CASSPTTGTGAEAFF.

This chain uses TRBV7-8 with TRBJ1-5, with no clear D. The CDR3 totals 13 residues. Germline V gene lookup returns CDR1 SGHVS and CDR2 FQNEAQ. Trimming left V 4 bases short and J 6 bases short, with 10 bases between. The CDR3 region is CASSWVGGQPQHF. CDR3 sequence (DNA): TGTGCCAGCAGCTGGGTGGGAGGTCAGCCCCAGCATTTT.

The genes are TRBV25-1 and TRBJ1-2; D gene uncertain. The CDR3 has 11 amino acids. Trimming cost V 6 bases and J 4 bases, with 6 bases left between them. Germline V gene sequence: CDR1 MGHDK, CDR2 SYGVNS. The CDR3 nucleotides read TGTGCCAGCAGCTACAGCTATGGCTACACCTTC. Amino acids: CASSYSYGYTF.

This clone was counted once. The genes are TRBV7-9 and TRBJ2-3, with D perhaps TRBD1 or TRBD2 (5 bases each). With 5 bases removed from V and 3 bases from J, the gap between germline ends came to 21 bases. Per the germline V gene, CDR1 is SEHNR and CDR2 is FQNEAQ (reference sequence). This CDR3 has 17 residues. CDR3 DNA: TGTGCCAGCAGCGTACCTGCGAGGGGCGAGGGGACAGATACGCAGTATTTT. It codes for CASSVPARGEGTDTQYF. The full variable domain, its missing parts supplied by reference TRBV7-9 and TRBJ2-3, is DTGVSQNPRHKITKRGQNVTFRCDPISEHNRLYWYRQTLGQGPEFLTYFQNEAQLEKSRLLSDRFSAERPKGSFSTLEIQRTEQGDSAMYLCASSVPARGEGTDTQYFGPGTRLTVL.

The V gene is TRBV28, the J gene TRBJ2-7; no reliable D call. Trimming took 6 bases from V and 2 from J, leaving 20 bases between them. This CDR3 has 16 amino acids. Germline V lookup: CDR1 MDHEN, CDR2 SYDVKM. The CDR3: CASSLDDPRNPYEQYF. CDR3 bases: TGTGCCAGCAGCCTCGATGACCCCAGGAACCCCTACGAGCAGTACTTC.

This rearrangement joins TRBV6-1 to TRBJ1-1, with D unclear. CDR3 length: 13 residues. Germline lookup yields CDR1 MNHNS and CDR2 SASEGT. Between the trimmed V and J ends, which lost 8 bases and 8 bases, there was a span of 18 bases. CDR3 sequence reads: CASGLGDNPEAFF. The DNA for the CDR3 is TGTGCCAGCGGCCTCGGGGATAACCCGGAAGCTTTCTTT.

The chain couples TRBV19 to TRBJ2-1, with a tentative D call TRBD1 (5 bases). CDR3 length equals 12 residues. V shed 1 base and J shed 8 bases, with 6 bases lying between them. Germline lookup yields CDR1 LNHDA and CDR2 SQIVND (reference sequence). This chain's CDR3 is CASSIGGYEQFF. The CDR3, as DNA: TGTGCCAGTAGTATAGGGGGCTATGAGCAGTTCTTC.

V gene TRBV29-1 combines with J gene TRBJ2-5; 9 bases line up with TRBD1. CDR1 SQVTM and CDR2 ANQGSEA come from the germline V gene. V shed 7 bases and J 2 bases; nucleotides not matched to a gene: 5. This CDR3 region has 13 residues. The CDR3 here is CSAPTGGQETQYF. CDR3 nucleotides: TGCAGCGCTCCGACAGGGGGACAAGAGACCCAGTACTTC.

J is TRBJ2-7 and V is TRBV19, with D perhaps TRBD2 (6 bases). CDR1 is LNHDA and CDR2 is SQIVND in the germline V gene (reference sequence). The CDR3 spans 13 residues. V shed 8 bases and J shed 5 bases, with 16 bases lying between them. CDR3 coding DNA: TGTGCCAGTCGTGGGGAGGTCAGAAACGAGCAGTACTTC. As protein: CASRGEVRNEQYF.

The chain joins TRBV5-1 to TRBJ2-3; TRBD1 might be the D (7 bases). Germline V gives CDR1 SGHRS, CDR2 YFSETQ. V was pared by 1 base and J by 3 bases, with 24 bases between. This CDR3 is 19 amino acids long. This chain's CDR3 is CASSLIPLRQGGLTDTQYF. Written as DNA, the CDR3 is TGCGCCAGCAGCTTGATTCCCCTCCGACAGGGAGGATTGACAGATACGCAGTATTTT.

The chain employs TRBV27 and TRBJ1-1; the D gene is possibly TRBD1 (6 bases). The V gene lost 5 bases and the J gene lost 3 bases, with 16 bases spanning the gap. The V gene's germline CDR1 is MNHEY and CDR2 SMNVEV (reference sequence). The CDR3 contains 15 residues. This chain's CDR3 is CASSPGRGRDTEAFF. The CDR3 DNA follows: TGTGCCAGCAGTCCCGGGCGGGGGCGAGACACTGAAGCTTTCTTT.

The chain links TRBV7-6 to TRBJ1-1; TRBD1 matches at 8 bases. V lost 6 bases and J lost 4; bases outside the gene matches: 10. CDR1 is SGHVS and CDR2 is FNYEAQ in the germline V gene. The CDR3 is made up of 15 amino acids. As DNA, the CDR3 is TGTGCCAGCAGGCAGGCCAGGGGGCTGGGCACTGAAGCTTTCTTT. Protein sequence: CASRQARGLGTEAFF. The full variable domain, in which reference TRBV7-6 and TRBJ1-1 provide the parts outside the CDR3, is GAGVSQSPRYKVTKRGQDVALRCDPISGHVSLYWYRQALGQGPEFLTYFNYEAQQDKSGLPNDRFSAERPEGSISTLTIQRTEQRDSAMYRCASRQARGLGTEAFFGQGTRLTVV.

The gene calls are TRBV29-1 and TRBJ2-5, with 8 bases matching TRBD1. The V gene's germline CDR1 is SQVTM and CDR2 ANQGSEA. The V gene end was trimmed by 6 bases and the J gene end by 1 base; junction bases not matched to a gene: 16. CDR3 length: 17 residues. The CDR3 DNA reads as TGCAGCGTCCACAAGGTGGGCCACAGGGGGGTCCAAGAGACCCAGTACTTC. Translated, it gives CSVHKVGHRGVQETQYF. Full variable domain (outside the CDR3, taken from reference TRBV29-1 and TRBJ2-5): SAVISQKPSRDICQRGTSLTIQCQVDSQVTMMFWYRQQPGQSLTLIATANQGSEATYESGFVIDKFPISRPNLTFSTLTVSNMSPEDSSIYLCSVHKVGHRGVQETQYFGPGTRLLVL.

The V and J genes are TRBV19 and TRBJ2-1, with 8 nucleotides matching TRBD2. After removal of 4 bases from V and 4 bases from J, the junction contained 9 bases not matched to a gene. CDR1 is LNHDA, CDR2 SQIVND, per germline (reference sequence). There are 16 residues in the CDR3. CDR3 sequence reads: CASSRFPGGGYNEQFF. The DNA of the CDR3 is TGTGCCAGTAGTAGGTTCCCCGGGGGGGGGTACAATGAGCAGTTCTTC.

The chain has TRBV27 and TRBJ1-1; D uncertain. Between the trimmed V and J ends, which lost 6 bases and 0 bases, there was a span of 8 bases. The CDR3 runs to 13 residues. CDR1 is MNHEY and CDR2 is SMNVEV in the germline V gene (reference sequence). CDR3 sequence: CASSLTLNTEAFF. The CDR3 coding sequence is TGTGCCAGCAGCCTGACCTTGAACACTGAAGCTTTCTTT.

V and J are TRBV27 and TRBJ2-5, with 8 nucleotides matching TRBD1. The ends lost 8 bases at V and 1 base at J; junction bases unmatched: 9. Germline values: CDR1 MNHEY, CDR2 SMNVEV (reference sequence). The CDR3 runs to 15 residues. The CDR3 sequence: CASGPSGTGQETQYF. The CDR3 DNA follows: TGTGCCAGCGGTCCGTCCGGGACAGGCCAAGAGACCCAGTACTTC.

This clone was observed a handful of times. The chain carries TRBV7-8 and TRBJ2-7, with D possibly being TRBD2 (5 bases). Germline V gene lookup returns CDR1 SGHVS and CDR2 FQNEAQ. Trimming took off 1 base at V and 6 bases at J, with 13 bases between the two ends. This CDR3 region has 14 residues. Written as DNA, the CDR3 is TGTGCCAGCAGCTTAGACGGGCGGGTTACCGAGCAGTACTTC. As protein: CASSLDGRVTEQYF.

DNA for the CDR3: TGTGCCATCAGTGAGGAACAGGGGGGAACTGAAGCTTTCTTT. As protein: CAISEEQGGTEAFF. V gene TRBV10-3 combines with J gene TRBJ1-1, with TRBD1 identical over 8 bases. This CDR3 has 14 residues. Germline assignment: CDR1 ENHRY and CDR2 SYGVKD. V dropped 2 bases and J dropped 5; count of bases not matched to a gene: 4.